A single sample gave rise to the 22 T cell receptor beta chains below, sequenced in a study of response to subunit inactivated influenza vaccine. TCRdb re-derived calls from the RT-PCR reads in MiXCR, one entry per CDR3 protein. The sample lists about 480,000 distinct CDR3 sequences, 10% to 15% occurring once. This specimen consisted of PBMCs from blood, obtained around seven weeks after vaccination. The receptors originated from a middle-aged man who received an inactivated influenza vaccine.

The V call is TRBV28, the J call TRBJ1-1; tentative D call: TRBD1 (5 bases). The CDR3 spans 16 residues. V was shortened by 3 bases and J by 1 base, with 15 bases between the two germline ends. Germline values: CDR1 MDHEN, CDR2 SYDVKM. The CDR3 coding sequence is TGTGCCAGCAGTTTTGTGGGGCAGGGTCAGAACACTGAAGCTTTCTTT. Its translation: CASSFVGQGQNTEAFF.

In nucleotides, the CDR3 is TGTGCCAGCAACCCCGACTCCTACGAGCAGTACTTC. This encodes CASNPDSYEQYF. The V call is TRBV6-2 or TRBV6-3, the J call TRBJ2-7; D unresolved. This CDR3 contains 12 residues. The germline gives CDR1 MNHEY, CDR2 SVGEGT. V was trimmed by 7 bases and J by 0 bases, leaving 7 bases between them.

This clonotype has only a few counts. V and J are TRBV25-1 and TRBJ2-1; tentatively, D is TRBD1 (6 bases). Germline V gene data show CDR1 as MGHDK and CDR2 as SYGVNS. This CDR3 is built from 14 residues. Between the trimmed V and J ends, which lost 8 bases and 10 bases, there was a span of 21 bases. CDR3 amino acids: CASARGTANGEQFF. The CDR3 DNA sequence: TGTGCCAGCGCAAGGGGGACGGCTAATGGGGAGCAGTTCTTC.

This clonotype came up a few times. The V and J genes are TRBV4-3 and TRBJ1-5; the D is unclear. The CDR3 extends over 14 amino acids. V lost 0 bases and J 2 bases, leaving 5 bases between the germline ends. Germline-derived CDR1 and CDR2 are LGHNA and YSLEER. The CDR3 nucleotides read TGCGCCAGCAGCCAAGAGCTGGGCAATCAGCCCCAGCATTTT. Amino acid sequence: CASSQELGNQPQHF.

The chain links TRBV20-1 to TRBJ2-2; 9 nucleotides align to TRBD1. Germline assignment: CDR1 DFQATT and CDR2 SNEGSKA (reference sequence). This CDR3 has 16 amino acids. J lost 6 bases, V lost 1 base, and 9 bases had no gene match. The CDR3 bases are TGCAGTGCTAGAGCTTTCGGACAGGGGTTAGCCGGGGAGCTGTTTTTT. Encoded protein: CSARAFGQGLAGELFF.

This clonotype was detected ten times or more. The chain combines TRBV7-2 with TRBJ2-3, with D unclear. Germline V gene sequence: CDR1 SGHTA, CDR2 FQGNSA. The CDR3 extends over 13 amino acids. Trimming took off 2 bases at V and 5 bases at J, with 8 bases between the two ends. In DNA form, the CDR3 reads TGTGCCAGCAGCTTACTTGGACGAGATACGCAGTATTTT. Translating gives CASSLLGRDTQYF.

CDR3: CSVGSGLRDTEAFF. As DNA, the CDR3 is TGCAGCGTTGGATCCGGGCTGAGGGACACTGAAGCTTTCTTT. This chain links TRBV29-1 with TRBJ1-1; D uncertain. CDR3 size: 14 residues. Trimming stripped 4 bases from V and 3 bases from J, with 15 bases between. Germline V gene lookup returns CDR1 SQVTM and CDR2 ANQGSEA.

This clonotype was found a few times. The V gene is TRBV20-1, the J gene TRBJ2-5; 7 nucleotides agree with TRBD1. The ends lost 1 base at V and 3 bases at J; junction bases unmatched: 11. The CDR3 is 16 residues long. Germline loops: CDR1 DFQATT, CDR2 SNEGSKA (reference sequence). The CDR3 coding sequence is TGCAGTGCTAGAGCCTTGGCAACAGGGGCGGAAGAGACCCAGTACTTC. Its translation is CSARALATGAEETQYF.

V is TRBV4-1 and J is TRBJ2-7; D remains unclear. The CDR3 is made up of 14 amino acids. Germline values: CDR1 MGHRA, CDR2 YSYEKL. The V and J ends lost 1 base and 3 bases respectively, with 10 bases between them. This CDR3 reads CASSQVGLHYEQYF. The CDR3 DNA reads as TGCGCCAGCAGCCAAGTCGGGCTCCACTACGAGCAGTACTTC.

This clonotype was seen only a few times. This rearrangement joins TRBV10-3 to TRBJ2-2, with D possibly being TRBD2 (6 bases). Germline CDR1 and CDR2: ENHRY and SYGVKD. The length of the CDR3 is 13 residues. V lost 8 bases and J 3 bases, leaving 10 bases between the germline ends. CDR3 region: CAIRLDDTGELFF. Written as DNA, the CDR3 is TGTGCCATCCGACTAGACGACACCGGGGAGCTGTTTTTT.

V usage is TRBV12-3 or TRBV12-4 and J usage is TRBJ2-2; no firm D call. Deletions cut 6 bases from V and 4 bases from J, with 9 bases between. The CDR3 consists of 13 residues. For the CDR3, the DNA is TGTGCCAGCAGCTCACCCGCCACCGGGGAGCTGTTTTTT. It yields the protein CASSSPATGELFF.

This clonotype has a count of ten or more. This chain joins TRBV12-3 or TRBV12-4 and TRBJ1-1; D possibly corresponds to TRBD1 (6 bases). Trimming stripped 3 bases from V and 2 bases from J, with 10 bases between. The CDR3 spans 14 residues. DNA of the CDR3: TGTGCCAGCAGTTTCCCAGGGGACAACACTGAAGCTTTCTTT. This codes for CASSFPGDNTEAFF.

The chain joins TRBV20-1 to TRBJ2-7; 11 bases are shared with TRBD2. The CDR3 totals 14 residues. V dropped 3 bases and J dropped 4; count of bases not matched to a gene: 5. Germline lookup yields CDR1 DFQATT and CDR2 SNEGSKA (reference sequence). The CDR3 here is CSARGGLAVYEQYF. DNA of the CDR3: TGCAGTGCTAGGGGGGGACTAGCGGTTTACGAGCAGTACTTC.

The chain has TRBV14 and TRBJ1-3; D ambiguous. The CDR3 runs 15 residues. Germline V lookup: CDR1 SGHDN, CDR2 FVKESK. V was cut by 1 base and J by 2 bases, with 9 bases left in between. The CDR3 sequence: CASSQVRGTGNTIYF. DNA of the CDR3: TGTGCCAGCAGCCAAGTACGAGGGACTGGAAACACCATATATTTT.

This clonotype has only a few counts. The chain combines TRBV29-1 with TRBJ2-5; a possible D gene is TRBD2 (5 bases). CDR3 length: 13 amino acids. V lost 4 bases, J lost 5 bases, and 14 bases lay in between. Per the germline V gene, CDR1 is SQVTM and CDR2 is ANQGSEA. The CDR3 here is CSVGAGQRETQYF. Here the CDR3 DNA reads TGCAGCGTTGGGGCTGGGCAGCGGGAGACCCAGTACTTC. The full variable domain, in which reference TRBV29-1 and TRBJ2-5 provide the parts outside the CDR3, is SAVISQKPSRDICQRGTSLTIQCQVDSQVTMMFWYRQQPGQSLTLIATANQGSEATYESGFVIDKFPISRPNLTFSTLTVSNMSPEDSSIYLCSVGAGQRETQYFGPGTRLLVL.

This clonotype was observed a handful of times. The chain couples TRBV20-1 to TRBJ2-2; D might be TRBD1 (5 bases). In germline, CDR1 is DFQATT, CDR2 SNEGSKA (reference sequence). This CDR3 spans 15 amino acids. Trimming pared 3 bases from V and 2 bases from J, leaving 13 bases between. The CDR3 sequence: CSASGANRNTGELFF. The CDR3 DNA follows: TGCAGTGCTAGTGGGGCGAATCGAAACACCGGGGAGCTGTTTTTT.

Here the CDR3 reads CASSPRQKNTEAFF. The DNA for the CDR3 is TGTGCCAGCAGCCCTAGACAGAAGAACACTGAAGCTTTCTTT. The rearrangement links TRBV12-3 or TRBV12-4 to TRBJ1-1; D might be TRBD1 (5 bases). Between the trimmed V and J ends, which lost 6 bases and 1 base, there was a span of 12 bases. The CDR3 extends over 14 amino acids.

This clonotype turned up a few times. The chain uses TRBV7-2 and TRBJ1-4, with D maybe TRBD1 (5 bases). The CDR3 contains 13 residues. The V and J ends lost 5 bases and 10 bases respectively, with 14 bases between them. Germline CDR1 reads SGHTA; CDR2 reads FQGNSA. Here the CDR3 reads CASSPRQGLKLFF. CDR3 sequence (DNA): TGTGCCAGCAGCCCGCGCCAGGGTCTAAAACTGTTTTTT.

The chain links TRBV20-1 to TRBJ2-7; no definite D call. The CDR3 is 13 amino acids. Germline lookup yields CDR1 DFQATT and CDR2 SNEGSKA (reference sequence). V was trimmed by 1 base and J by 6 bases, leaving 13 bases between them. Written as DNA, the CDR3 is TGCAGTGCTAGAGTCCCGTTGTACGGCGAGCAGTACTTC. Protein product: CSARVPLYGEQYF.

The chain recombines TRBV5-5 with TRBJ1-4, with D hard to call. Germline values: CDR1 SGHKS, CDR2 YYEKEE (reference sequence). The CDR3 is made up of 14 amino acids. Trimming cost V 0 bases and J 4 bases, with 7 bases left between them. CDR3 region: CASSLDTFNEKLFF. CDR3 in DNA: TGTGCCAGCAGCTTGGACACGTTTAATGAAAAACTGTTTTTT.

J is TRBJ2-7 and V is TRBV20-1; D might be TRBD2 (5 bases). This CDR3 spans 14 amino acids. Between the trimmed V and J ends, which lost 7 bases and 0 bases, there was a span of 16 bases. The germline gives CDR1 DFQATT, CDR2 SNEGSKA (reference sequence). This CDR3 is CSVGSGILSYEQYF. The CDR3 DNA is TGCAGTGTAGGTTCGGGAATTCTCTCCTACGAGCAGTACTTC.

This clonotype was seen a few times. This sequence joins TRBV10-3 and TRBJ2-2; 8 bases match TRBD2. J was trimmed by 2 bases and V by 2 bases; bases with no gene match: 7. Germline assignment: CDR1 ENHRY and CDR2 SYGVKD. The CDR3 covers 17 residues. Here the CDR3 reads CAISETRSGTNTGELFF. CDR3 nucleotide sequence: TGTGCCATCAGTGAGACACGTAGCGGGACCAACACCGGGGAGCTGTTTTTT.